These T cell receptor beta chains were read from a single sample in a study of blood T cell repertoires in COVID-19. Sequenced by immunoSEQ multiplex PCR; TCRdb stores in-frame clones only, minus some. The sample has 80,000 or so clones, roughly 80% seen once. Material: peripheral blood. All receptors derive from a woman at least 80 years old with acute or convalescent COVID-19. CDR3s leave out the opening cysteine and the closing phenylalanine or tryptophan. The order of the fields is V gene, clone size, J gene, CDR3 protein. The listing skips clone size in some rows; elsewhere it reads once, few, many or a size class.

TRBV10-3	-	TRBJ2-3	AISAGGESTDTQY
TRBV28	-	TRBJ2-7	ASSFQVYEQY
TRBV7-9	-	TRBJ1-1	ATLLELGTLNTEAF
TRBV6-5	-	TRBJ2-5	ASNLREKETQY
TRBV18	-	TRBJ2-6	ASSPHPLSGANVLT
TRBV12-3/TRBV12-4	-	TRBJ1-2	ASSRTGGNGYT
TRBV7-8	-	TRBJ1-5	ASSPGTASGAQH
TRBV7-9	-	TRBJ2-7	ASSLEQGAIEQY
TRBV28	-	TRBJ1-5	ASTGQGNQPQH
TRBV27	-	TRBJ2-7	ASIKTRGINYEQY
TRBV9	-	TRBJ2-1	ASSVAISGVGEQF
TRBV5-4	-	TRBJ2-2	ASSARGAGAGELF
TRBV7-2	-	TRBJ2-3	ASRFLAGTDTQY
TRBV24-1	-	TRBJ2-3	ATSDSFGGADTQY
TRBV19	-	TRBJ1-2	ASSIVGGTNYGYT
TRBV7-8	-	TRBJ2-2	ASSLAQGAVGTGELF
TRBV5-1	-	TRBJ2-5	ASSLASGPQETQY
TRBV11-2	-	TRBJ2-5	ASSSRGGVRETQY
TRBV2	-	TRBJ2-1	ASSPRRVAGVYNEQF
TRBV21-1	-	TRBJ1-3	ASSSTSRTGVYGNTIY
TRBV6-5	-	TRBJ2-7	ASSRDRQSYEQY
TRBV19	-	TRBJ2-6	ASSVLKGSGANVLT
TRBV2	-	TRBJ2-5	ASSGGGLGTQY
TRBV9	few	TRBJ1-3	ASSVTPDRSSGNTIY
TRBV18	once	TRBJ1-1	ASSPNAWGRGMNTEAF
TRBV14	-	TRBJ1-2	ASSQDRSYGYT
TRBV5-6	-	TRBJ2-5	ASSVRGFGLETQY
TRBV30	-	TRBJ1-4	AWSQGQGENEKLF
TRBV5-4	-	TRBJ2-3	ASNGGTDTQY
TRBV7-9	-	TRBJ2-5	ASSRPGPQETQY
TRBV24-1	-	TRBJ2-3	ATSGGAGLSTDTQY
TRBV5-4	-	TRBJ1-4	ASSLAPGANEKLF
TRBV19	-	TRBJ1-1	ASSIEAGGNTEAF
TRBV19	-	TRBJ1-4	ASSWAGSTNEKLF
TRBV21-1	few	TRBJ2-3	ASSSRQRGGSNTDTQY
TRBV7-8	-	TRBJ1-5	ASSHRGRGISQPQH
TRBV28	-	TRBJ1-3	ASSFRAGGRGFGNTIY
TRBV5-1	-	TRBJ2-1	ASSLAGQGRVNEQF
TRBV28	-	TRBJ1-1	ASSLGQTEAF
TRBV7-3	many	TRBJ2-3	ASSPSGGAIDTQY
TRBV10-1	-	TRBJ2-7	ASSDRTGGRSYEQY
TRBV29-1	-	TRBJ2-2	SVFSARGGFGGELF
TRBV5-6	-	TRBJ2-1	ASSLPGQEWRNEQF
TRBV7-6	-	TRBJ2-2	ASSHPSGGNTGELF
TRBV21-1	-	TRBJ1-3	ASSKEAGHSGNTIY
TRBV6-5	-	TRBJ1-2	ASSLRQGHGYT